Below are 24 T cell receptor beta chains sequenced from a single sample in a study of monozygotic twins with inflammatory bowel disease. TCRdb reprocessed the 5' RACE reads; each CDR3 protein has one entry and no DNA is given. Found here are some 400,000 distinct CDR3 sequences; the top ten clones hold about 2.6%. The sequenced sample was blood. Receptors originate from a human donor with ulcerative colitis or Crohn's disease, or a healthy co-twin of an affected twin (not recorded which).

The chain's CDR3 is CASSIDSNPNGYTF. The V and J genes are TRBV19 and TRBJ1-2. CDR3 length: 14 amino acids. The V gene's germline CDR1 is LNHDA and CDR2 SQIVND (reference sequence).

The rearrangement joins TRBV5-1 to TRBJ1-1. CDR1 is SGHRS and CDR2 is YFSETQ in the germline V gene. The CDR3 is 15 amino acids. CDR3 protein: CASSLGYSRGTEAFF.

The chain uses TRBV12-3 or TRBV12-4 and TRBJ2-1. The CDR3 length is 17 residues. CDR3 sequence reads: CASSLAPTILSYNEQFF.

This rearrangement joins TRBV7-2 to TRBJ2-1; TCRdb names TRBD2, which stays unverified in the absence of DNA. The CDR3 has 15 amino acids. Germline CDR1 is SGHTA and CDR2 is FQGNSA. This CDR3 is CASSSPSGGNNEQFF.

The chain combines TRBV10-3 with TRBJ2-1; TCRdb's assignment of TRBD1 cannot be checked, as there is no DNA. The CDR3 is 12 residues long. Germline lookup yields CDR1 ENHRY and CDR2 SYGVKD. CDR3 amino acids: CAISPGGARQFF.

The rearrangement joins TRBV15 to TRBJ1-5. From germline, CDR1 is LNHNV and CDR2 YYDKDF (reference sequence). The CDR3 spans 13 residues. CDR3 protein: CATSSTRIQPQHF.

V gene TRBV6-5 combines with J gene TRBJ1-1. The CDR3 is 12 residues long. The germline V gene encodes CDR1 MNHEY and CDR2 SVGAGI. The CDR3 loop reads CASSYSGLEAFF.

The chain recombines TRBV29-1 with TRBJ1-1. There are 14 residues in the CDR3. Germline V CDR1 and CDR2: SQVTM, ANQGSEA. The chain's CDR3 is CSVHRPGGNTEAFF.

This chain joins TRBV27 and TRBJ2-7; TCRdb proposes TRBD2, but this gene call is untestable without DNA. The germline CDR1 and CDR2 sequences are MNHEY and SMNVEV (reference sequence). The CDR3 runs to 11 residues. CDR3 loop: CASGTFYEQYF.

The V call is TRBV3-1, the J call TRBJ2-7. This CDR3 has 15 residues. CDR1 LGHDT and CDR2 YNNKEL come from the germline V gene (reference sequence). This CDR3 reads CASSQDSLVSYEQYF.

V is TRBV7-6 and J is TRBJ2-1; the TCRdb D gene call, TRBD2, has no DNA to confirm it. Germline values: CDR1 SGHVS, CDR2 FNYEAQ. The CDR3 covers 14 residues. CDR3 residues: CASSLRAAMDEQFF.

This chain joins TRBV28 and TRBJ2-1. This CDR3 contains 13 residues. CDR1 and CDR2 (germline): MDHEN, SYDVKM. The chain's CDR3 is CASSLEAPNEQFF.

This chain uses TRBV7-9 with TRBJ2-5; TCRdb lists TRBD1, though no DNA is available to test this call. The CDR3 length is 16 residues. In germline, CDR1 is SEHNR, CDR2 FQNEAQ (reference sequence). This CDR3 reads CASSFSRGLYQETQYF.

The gene calls are TRBV6-2 or TRBV6-3 and TRBJ1-5; lacking DNA, the TRBD1 call made by TCRdb goes unchecked. The CDR3 extends over 14 amino acids. CDR1 is MNHEY, CDR2 SVGEGT, per germline. CDR3 protein: CASSLQTGNQPQHF.

The chain joins TRBV7-9 to TRBJ1-2; without DNA, the TCRdb call of TRBD1 cannot be checked. This CDR3 is 13 amino acids long. The V gene's germline CDR1 is SEHNR and CDR2 FQNEAQ (reference sequence). This chain's CDR3 is CASSTGTAYGYTF.

The chain combines TRBV12-3 or TRBV12-4 with TRBJ2-2; checking the TCRdb D call of TRBD2 is not possible without DNA. CDR3 length: 15 residues. The CDR3 loop is CASSFLPFFTGELFF.

J is TRBJ2-7 and V is TRBV5-4. Looked up from germline, CDR1 is SGHNT and CDR2 is YYREEE (reference sequence). The length of the CDR3 is 15 residues. The CDR3 spells CASSLELPNSYEQYF.

The rearrangement uses TRBV5-1 and TRBJ2-1; lacking DNA, the TRBD2 call made by TCRdb goes unchecked. Germline V lookup: CDR1 SGHRS, CDR2 YFSETQ. The CDR3 spans 16 residues. The CDR3 region is CASSPPPAGGYNEQFF.

The CDR3 region is CSVGGLYEQYF. The chain links TRBV29-1 to TRBJ2-7; TCRdb names TRBD1, which stays unverified in the absence of DNA. Germline CDR1 reads SQVTM; CDR2 reads ANQGSEA. The CDR3 covers 11 residues.

The chain couples TRBV7-9 to TRBJ2-3; TCRdb selects TRBD2, and the lack of DNA leaves this call unchecked. The CDR3 extends over 17 amino acids. Per germline, CDR1 SEHNR and CDR2 FQNEAQ (reference sequence). The CDR3 loop reads CASSRIVGRGGADTQYF.

The rearrangement joins TRBV20-1 to TRBJ1-2; the D gene TCRdb calls, TRBD1, cannot be checked with no DNA. Germline loops: CDR1 DFQATT, CDR2 SNEGSKA (reference sequence). This CDR3 is 13 amino acids long. The CDR3 sequence: CSAAGQRNYGYTF.

This chain uses TRBV12-3 or TRBV12-4 with TRBJ2-3; TCRdb's assignment of TRBD2 cannot be checked, as there is no DNA. The CDR3 is 12 amino acids. This CDR3 reads CASGKLADTQYF.

V is TRBV20-1 and J is TRBJ2-1; as DNA is missing, the TRBD2 call by TCRdb cannot be tested. The V gene's germline CDR1 is DFQATT and CDR2 SNEGSKA (reference sequence). The CDR3 runs to 16 residues. The CDR3 here is CSAPGGSGRGDNEQFF.

The rearrangement uses TRBV7-6 and TRBJ1-2; TCRdb picks TRBD1, but there is no DNA to check that call. The CDR3 spans 15 residues. The germline CDR1 and CDR2 sequences are SGHVS and FNYEAQ. The CDR3 reads CASSLEPGLDYGYTF.